Sequencing of this TCR beta chain was carried out in a study of T-cell reconstitution after alpha-beta-depleted transplantation in children. This clonotype was seen at least ten times. This sample's TCRbeta library carried unique molecular identifier barcodes. TCRdb called the PCR reads again in MiXCR, with one record for every CDR3 protein. Among 440,000 or so distinct CDR3 sequences listed, over 40% were seen once. The receptor was isolated from a girl aged 2-10 years with aplastic anemia, due to receive a stem cell transplant. The sample here was PBMCs, taken before TCRalphabeta/CD19-depleted stem cell transplant.

The CDR3 is CASSLGTSGRAYEQYF. CDR3 in DNA: TGTGCCAGCAGCTTAGGGACTAGCGGGAGGGCCTACGAGCAGTACTTC. The chain uses TRBV7-2 and TRBJ2-7; 15 nucleotides match TRBD2. Trimming removed 1 base from V and 2 bases from J; junction bases left unmatched: 0. The CDR3 has 16 amino acids. From germline, CDR1 is SGHTA and CDR2 FQGNSA.